The 25 T cell receptor beta chains reported below all come from one sample, sequenced in a study of shared clonotypes between healthy human individuals (dated by TCRdb to between 2020 and 2021). For the CD8 naive samples, CD45RO-negative cells were positively selected for CCR7, yielding a CD45RA+CCR7+ population from which TemRA cells were excluded. The library was generated by the immunoSEQ multiplex PCR assay. TCRdb took this table from immuneACCESS and kept in-frame rearrangements with V and J called. Such tables lack part of the clones; where checked against another copy, unresolved V genes explain under half of the gap, and the rest is unexplained. The sample profile shows under 850,000 clones; 80% to 95% of them were found once. The ten largest clonotypes hold less than 25% of the sample. The sample taken for sequencing was naive CD8+ T cells sorted from blood. The cell subset or site label for this specimen denotes: CD45RA+CCR7+. The source is a young man in good health.

The chain employs TRBV7-2 and TRBJ1-1; a possible D gene is TRBD1 (5 bases). CDR3 length equals 15 residues. Deletions cut 2 bases from V and 2 bases from J, with 12 bases between. The germline V gene encodes CDR1 SGHTA and CDR2 FQGNSA. The CDR3 DNA sequence: TGTGCCAGCAGCTTATCAGACAGAACTAACACTGAAGCTTTCTTT. Amino acids: CASSLSDRTNTEAFF.

V and J are TRBV29-1 and TRBJ2-1; maybe TRBD2 (6 bases). CDR1 SQVTM and CDR2 ANQGSEA come from the germline V gene. Trimming left V 6 bases short and J 2 bases short, with 17 bases between. The CDR3 is 15 residues long. The CDR3 region is CSVAGAEGAYNEQFF. The CDR3 nucleotides are TGCAGCGTCGCCGGGGCGGAGGGAGCCTACAATGAGCAGTTCTTC.

The chain recombines TRBV29-1 with TRBJ2-1; weak D call: TRBD1 (6 bases). The ends were cut back, 5 bases at V and 0 bases at J, with 11 bases in the middle. The CDR3 totals 14 residues. The V gene's germline CDR1 is SQVTM and CDR2 ANQGSEA. The CDR3: CSVRGSGSYNEQFF. CDR3 sequence (DNA): TGCAGCGTTAGGGGGAGTGGCTCCTACAATGAGCAGTTCTTC.

J is TRBJ2-3 and V is TRBV10-1, with TRBD2 as a possible D gene (6 bases). There are 14 residues in the CDR3. The V gene's germline CDR1 is WNHNN and CDR2 SYGVQD (reference sequence). The germline V and J ends were trimmed by 2 bases and 10 bases, with 16 bases remaining between them. The CDR3 loop reads CASSEQGPSGAQYF. Here the CDR3 DNA reads TGCGCCAGCAGTGAGCAGGGCCCCTCGGGGGCGCAGTATTTT.

Points on this clone: The same CDR3 is also encoded by other DNA sequences in this sample. The rearrangement uses TRBV9 and TRBJ2-5; no reliable D call. CDR1 SGDLS and CDR2 YYNGEE come from the germline V gene. V was pared by 2 bases and J by 1 base, with 9 bases between. This CDR3 comprises 14 residues. The CDR3 sequence: CASSVSGSQETQYF. Written as DNA, the CDR3 is TGTGCCAGCAGCGTCTCGGGCAGCCAAGAGACCCAGTACTTC.

This chain connects TRBV4-1 to TRBJ2-2, with 8 bases identical to TRBD1. The trim removed 3 bases at V and 2 bases at J, leaving 8 bases unmatched. Germline assignment: CDR1 MGHRA and CDR2 YSYEKL. The CDR3 length is 17 residues. CDR3 amino acids: CASSHNTGTGNTGELFF. Written as DNA, the CDR3 is TGCGCCAGCAGCCATAATACCGGGACAGGTAACACCGGGGAGCTGTTTTTT.

V and J are TRBV27 and TRBJ2-2; 7 bases fit TRBD2. From germline, CDR1 is MNHEY and CDR2 SMNVEV (reference sequence). Trimming cost V 5 bases and J 0 bases; bases outside gene matches: 12. The CDR3 sequence is 18 residues long. The CDR3 DNA reads as TGTGCCAGCAGTCACCGACTAGCAGTAAGGACGAACACCGGGGAGCTGTTTTTT. Its protein product is CASSHRLAVRTNTGELFF.

The chain combines TRBV29-1 with TRBJ1-1, with D unresolved. Germline CDR1 reads SQVTM; CDR2 reads ANQGSEA. The length of the CDR3 is 18 residues. Trimming cost V 6 bases and J 0 bases, with 26 bases left between them. The DNA of the CDR3 is TGCAGCGTAGAGGGTCGCGGACGGAAAAAGGCGGTGAACACTGAAGCTTTCTTT. Encoded protein: CSVEGRGRKKAVNTEAFF. Full variable domain (missing parts from reference TRBV29-1 and TRBJ1-1): SAVISQKPSRDICQRGTSLTIQCQVDSQVTMMFWYRQQPGQSLTLIATANQGSEATYESGFVIDKFPISRPNLTFSTLTVSNMSPEDSSIYLCSVEGRGRKKAVNTEAFFGQGTRLTVV.

The chain joins TRBV27 to TRBJ2-7, with D possibly matching TRBD1 (7 bases). V dropped 4 bases and J dropped 2 bases, with 12 bases sitting between them. In germline, CDR1 is MNHEY, CDR2 SMNVEV (reference sequence). This CDR3 spans 14 amino acids. CDR3 nucleotide sequence: TGTGCCAGCAGTTCGACAGGGACTCCCTACGAGCAGTACTTC. Protein product: CASSSTGTPYEQYF.

The rearrangement uses TRBV5-1 and TRBJ2-7; 8 nucleotides match TRBD2. Germline loops: CDR1 SGHRS, CDR2 YFSETQ. The CDR3 loop spans 15 amino acids. V dropped 0 bases and J dropped 2; count of bases not matched to a gene: 4. The CDR3 region is CASSLGSSGPYEQYF. CDR3 in DNA: TGCGCCAGCAGCTTGGGGTCTAGCGGGCCCTACGAGCAGTACTTC.

The chain uses TRBV11-3 and TRBJ2-1; 7 bases line up with TRBD2. The CDR3 runs 15 residues. Germline CDR1 and CDR2: SGHNT and YENEEA. Unmatched junction bases numbered 9, after V lost 3 bases and J lost 7 bases. For the CDR3, the DNA is TGTGCCAGCAGCTTCGAGGGAGGGCCTGGAAATGAGCAGTTCTTC. Translated: CASSFEGGPGNEQFF.

V and J are TRBV21-1 and TRBJ2-3; the D call TRBD1 from the table was never checked on the DNA. TRBV21-1 is a pseudogene locus. The CDR3 contains 13 residues. As DNA, the CDR3 is TGTGCCAGCAGCATCGGGACATATGATACGCAGTATTTT. The encoded protein is CASSIGTYDTQYF.

The chain has TRBV5-1 and TRBJ2-1, with D unclear. Germline V gives CDR1 SGHRS, CDR2 YFSETQ. Trimming pared 2 bases from V and 4 bases from J, leaving 7 bases between. The length of the CDR3 is 13 residues. This CDR3 reads CASSFLMYNEQFF. The CDR3 nucleotides are TGCGCCAGCAGCTTCCTTATGTACAATGAGCAGTTCTTC.

The chain is built from TRBV5-5 and TRBJ2-7, with 9 bases identical to TRBD1. V lost 2 bases to trimming and J lost 6 bases; unmatched junction nucleotides: 9. CDR3 size: 15 residues. Germline V lookup: CDR1 SGHKS, CDR2 YYEKEE (reference sequence). CDR3 coding DNA: TGTGCCAGCAGCTTTCCAGGACAGGGGATAACCGAGCAGTACTTC. Protein: CASSFPGQGITEQYF. Supplemented by reference TRBV5-5 and TRBJ2-7, the full variable domain reads DAGVTQSPTHLIKTRGQQVTLRCSPISGHKSVSWYQQVLGQGPQFIFQYYEKEERGRGNFPDRFSARQFPNYSSELNVNALLLGDSALYLCASSFPGQGITEQYFGPGTRLTVT.

V gene TRBV13 combines with J gene TRBJ1-3; D not certain. Germline CDR1 and CDR2: PRHDT and FYEKMQ (reference sequence). Trimming took 2 bases from V and 4 from J, leaving 9 bases between them. CDR3 length equals 14 residues. The CDR3 region is CASSLQTTGNTIYF. The CDR3 DNA is TGTGCCAGCAGCTTACAGACTACAGGAAACACCATATATTTT. The variable domain in full, with the rest retrieved from reference TRBV13 and TRBJ1-3, is AAGVIQSPRHLIKEKRETATLKCYPIPRHDTVYWYQQGPGQDPQFLISFYEKMQSDKGSIPDRFSAQQFSDYHSELNMSSLELGDSALYFCASSLQTTGNTIYFGEGSWLTVV.

The rearrangement uses TRBV27 and TRBJ2-1; TRBD1 is a possible D gene (6 bases). Germline CDR1 is MNHEY and CDR2 is SMNVEV (reference sequence). The CDR3 covers 19 residues. V lost 0 bases to trimming and J lost 4 bases, with 22 bases between them. The CDR3 DNA reads as TGTGCCAGCAGTTTATCGGCCCGCACACGGGACAACCCTTACAATGAGCAGTTCTTC. Amino acid sequence: CASSLSARTRDNPYNEQFF.

The rearrangement links TRBV4-3 to TRBJ2-3; D is unresolved. This CDR3 contains 14 residues. V lost 4 bases and J 4 bases, leaving 12 bases between the germline ends. CDR1 LGHNA and CDR2 YSLEER come from the germline V gene. This CDR3 is CASSPQRNADTQYF. CDR3 nucleotides: TGCGCCAGCAGCCCCCAAAGAAATGCAGATACGCAGTATTTT.

In this sample, this clone turned up once. The chain has TRBV14 and TRBJ1-1, with D possibly being TRBD1 (6 bases). Germline CDR1 SGHDN, CDR2 FVKESK. V was clipped by 3 bases and J by 3 bases, with 23 bases between them. The CDR3 covers 18 residues. The CDR3 coding sequence is TGTGCCAGCAGCCAGCCCACAGGGCTCGGGTATATAGACACTGAAGCTTTCTTT. It specifies CASSQPTGLGYIDTEAFF.

This clone was seen only once. The V call is TRBV4-2, the J call TRBJ2-1; D might be TRBD2 (6 bases). Germline assignment: CDR1 LGHNA and CDR2 YNFKEQ. This CDR3 contains 13 residues. Trimming removed 3 bases from V and 7 bases from J, with 10 bases in between. The CDR3 sequence: CASSQGLGNEQFF. The DNA for the CDR3 is TGTGCCAGCAGCCAGGGACTGGGGAATGAGCAGTTCTTC.

This clone was counted between two and nine times. CDR3 sequence: CASRKQGIHQPQHF. In DNA, the CDR3 is TGTGCCAGCAGAAAACAGGGAATCCATCAGCCCCAGCATTTT. The V and J genes are TRBV28 and TRBJ1-5; D possibly corresponds to TRBD1 (6 bases). V was clipped by 6 bases and J by 5 bases, with 14 bases between them. Germline V CDR1 and CDR2: MDHEN, SYDVKM. CDR3 length equals 14 residues.

This chain connects TRBV7-8 to TRBJ2-3; TRBD2 aligns across 7 bases. CDR1 is SGHVS, CDR2 FQNEAQ, per germline. CDR3 length: 16 residues. V was clipped by 3 bases and J by 8 bases; unmatched bases: 14. The CDR3 DNA sequence: TGTGCCAGCAGCTTTTCAGGAGGCGCGGGAGTGGGTACGCAGTATTTT. It encodes CASSFSGGAGVGTQYF.

The sample holds a few counts of this clone. The same CDR3 can be traced to other DNA sequences in this sample. This sequence joins TRBV27 and TRBJ2-1; possibly TRBD1 for D (5 bases). The CDR3 has 12 residues. Trimming took 4 bases from V and 8 from J, leaving 9 bases between them. The V gene's germline CDR1 is MNHEY and CDR2 SMNVEV (reference sequence). The CDR3 spells CASSSLGDEQFF. The CDR3 DNA reads as TGTGCCAGCAGTTCCCTAGGGGATGAGCAGTTCTTC.

The chain combines TRBV5-1 with TRBJ2-1; the match to TRBD2 covers 13 bases. Looked up from germline, CDR1 is SGHRS and CDR2 is YFSETQ. The ends lost 6 bases at V and 0 bases at J; junction bases unmatched: 12. The CDR3 spans 19 residues. CDR3 region: CASTPAGTSGTSSYNEQFF. The CDR3 nucleotides are TGCGCCAGCACCCCTGCTGGGACTAGCGGGACGAGCTCCTACAATGAGCAGTTCTTC.

Regarding this clone: The same CDR3 is also encoded by other DNA sequences in this sample. This chain joins TRBV6-5 and TRBJ2-7; D remains ambiguous. V lost 3 bases and J 0 bases, leaving 3 bases between the germline ends. Per the germline V gene, CDR1 is MNHEY and CDR2 is SVGAGI. The CDR3 runs 12 residues. CDR3 sequence: CASSYDSYEQYF. CDR3 in DNA: TGTGCCAGCAGTTATGACTCCTACGAGCAGTACTTC.

The rearrangement joins TRBV5-8 to TRBJ1-2, with D hard to call. The CDR3 spans 12 residues. Trimming shortened V by 1 base and J by 1 base, and 2 bases separated the two germline ends. Looked up from germline, CDR1 is SGHTS and CDR2 is YDEGEE. The CDR3 nucleotides are TGTGCCAGCAGCTTGTTTAACTATGGCTACACCTTC. Translating it yields CASSLFNYGYTF.